Below are 10 T cell receptor beta chains sequenced from a single sample in a study of T cell changes during pregnancy in multiple sclerosis. The protocol was immunoSEQ multiplex PCR, while the TCRdb copy is restricted to in-frame clones and leaves out a portion. The sample shows around 60,000 clones, about 90% of them seen only once. The sequencing used CD4+ T cells from peripheral blood mononuclear cells, collected after pregnancy. The source is a female donor in good health, enrolled as a control in a pregnancy study.

The chain is built from TRBV5-1 and TRBJ2-5, with 9 positions matching TRBD2. V lost 4 bases, J lost 4 bases, and 11 bases stayed unmatched. Germline-derived CDR1 and CDR2 are SGHRS and YFSETQ. The CDR3 has 16 amino acids. This chain's CDR3 is CASSQIGGGAAETQYF. CDR3 DNA sequence: TGCGCCAGCAGCCAGATCGGCGGGGGGGCCGCAGAGACCCAGTACTTC.

The chain joins TRBV19 to TRBJ1-4; 9 bases fit TRBD1. Germline-derived CDR1 and CDR2 are LNHDA and SQIVND (reference sequence). The CDR3 has 15 residues. V lost 4 bases to trimming and J lost 6 bases; unmatched junction nucleotides: 6. The DNA for the CDR3 is TGTGCCAGTAGTAAACGACAGGGGGATTATGAAAAACTGTTTTTT. It yields the protein CASSKRQGDYEKLFF.

The chain combines TRBV9 with TRBJ2-5, with TRBD1 matching over 8 bases. The CDR3 runs to 15 residues. With V trimmed by 2 bases and J by 5 bases, 8 bases remained unmatched. CDR1 is SGDLS and CDR2 is YYNGEE in the germline V gene. CDR3 sequence reads: CASSVDRGGRETQYF. CDR3 coding DNA: TGTGCCAGCAGCGTCGACAGGGGAGGTAGGGAGACCCAGTACTTC.

The table lists this clone with a count of one. V gene TRBV18 combines with J gene TRBJ2-5; 7 nucleotides agree with TRBD1. The V gene's germline CDR1 is KGHSH and CDR2 LQKENI. Trimming at V came to 4 bases and at J to 2 bases, leaving 4 bases not matched to a gene. The CDR3 sequence is 14 residues long. The CDR3: CASSLGQAQETQYF. The CDR3 DNA reads as TGTGCCAGCTCACTCGGACAGGCTCAAGAGACCCAGTACTTC.

This clone was counted once. V is TRBV21-1 and J is TRBJ2-5; TRBD2, the D gene given by the table, was not confirmed from the DNA. TRBV21-1 is listed as a pseudogene. The CDR3 has 16 amino acids. CDR3 protein: CASSKALNRPGGTQYF. The CDR3 region has the DNA TGTGCCAGCAGCAAAGCGCTGAACAGACCGGGGGGGACCCAGTACTTC.

This chain connects TRBV5-4 to TRBJ1-1, with 11 nucleotides matching TRBD1. CDR3 size: 17 residues. V was pared by 0 bases and J by 4 bases, with 8 bases of the junction left unmatched. From germline, CDR1 is SGHNT and CDR2 YYREEE (reference sequence). CDR3 sequence: CASSLAADRGRVTEAFF. CDR3 in DNA: TGTGCCAGCAGCTTGGCCGCGGACAGGGGGCGCGTCACTGAAGCTTTCTTT.

The chain employs TRBV11-2 and TRBJ1-4; D unresolved. Looked up from germline, CDR1 is SGHAT and CDR2 is FQNNGV. The length of the CDR3 is 15 residues. Trimming removed 5 bases from V and 8 bases from J, with 18 bases in between. The CDR3 sequence is CASSPKRRIGEKLFF. As DNA, the CDR3 is TGTGCCAGCAGCCCAAAGAGGAGGATAGGCGAAAAACTGTTTTTT.

The rearrangement uses TRBV6-5 and TRBJ1-1, with D tentatively TRBD1 (5 bases). Trimming took off 2 bases at V and 1 base at J, with 8 bases between the two ends. CDR1 and CDR2 (germline): MNHEY, SVGAGI. CDR3 length: 14 amino acids. Written as DNA, the CDR3 is TGTGCCAGCAGTTACGCAGGGCGGAACACTGAAGCTTTCTTT. Its translation is CASSYAGRNTEAFF.

J is TRBJ2-7 and V is TRBV5-1; tentative D call: TRBD2 (5 bases). V was trimmed by 4 bases and J by 3 bases, leaving 17 bases between them. Per the germline V gene, CDR1 is SGHRS and CDR2 is YFSETQ. This CDR3 is 15 amino acids long. CDR3 in amino acids: CASSLGVGLGYEQYF. The CDR3 bases are TGCGCCAGCAGCCTGGGAGTCGGCCTAGGCTACGAGCAGTACTTC. Looking up the rest from reference TRBV5-1 and TRBJ2-7 gives the full variable domain: KAGVTQTPRYLIKTRGQQVTLSCSPISGHRSVSWYQQTPGQGLQFLFEYFSETQRNKGNFPGRFSGRQFSNSRSEMNVSTLELGDSALYLCASSLGVGLGYEQYFGPGTRLTVT.

This clone occurred once. The rearrangement joins TRBV9 to TRBJ2-2; a weak D match, TRBD2 (6 bases). The CDR3 has 14 amino acids. Germline CDR1 is SGDLS and CDR2 is YYNGEE. Trimming pared 0 bases from V and 6 bases from J, leaving 9 bases between. CDR3 amino acids: CASSVVTGAGELFF. In DNA, the CDR3 is TGTGCCAGCAGCGTAGTAACGGGGGCCGGGGAGCTGTTTTTT.